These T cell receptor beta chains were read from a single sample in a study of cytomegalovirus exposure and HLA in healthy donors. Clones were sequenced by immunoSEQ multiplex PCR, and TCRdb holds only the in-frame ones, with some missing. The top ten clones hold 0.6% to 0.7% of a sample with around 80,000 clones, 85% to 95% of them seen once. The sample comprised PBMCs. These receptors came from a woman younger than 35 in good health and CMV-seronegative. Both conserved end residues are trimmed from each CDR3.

CDR3aa: ASSQDWAGGQPQH; v_gene: TRBV4-1
CDR3aa: ASSQAGTGGAGGNTIY; v_gene: TRBV4-3
CDR3aa: ASKGRERETQY; v_gene: TRBV6-5
CDR3aa: ASSSPGTTNQETQY; v_gene: TRBV21-1
CDR3aa: ASGTSGWQETQY; v_gene: TRBV27
CDR3aa: ASSLTGGLNYGYT; v_gene: TRBV5-1
CDR3aa: ASSESSDEQF; v_gene: TRBV25-1
CDR3aa: ASSSWGQDSGNTIY; v_gene: TRBV7-9
CDR3aa: ASRGDRGRMDTEAF; v_gene: TRBV2
CDR3aa: ASSQGGISNQPQH; v_gene: TRBV7-9
CDR3aa: ASSYSRGGRNNEQF; v_gene: TRBV6-5
CDR3aa: SGARRTVLAKNIQY; v_gene: TRBV29-1
CDR3aa: ASSLPTGNGYT; v_gene: TRBV5-1
CDR3aa: ASPVDSGQETQY; v_gene: TRBV7-9
CDR3aa: ASSSLGGLSNQPQH; v_gene: TRBV18
CDR3aa: ASSPTGDHYGYT; v_gene: TRBV18
CDR3aa: ASSIRDNTYNEQF; v_gene: TRBV6-1
CDR3aa: ASSLVRSRADTQY; v_gene: TRBV27
CDR3aa: ATSRDRDTGELF; v_gene: TRBV15
CDR3aa: ASSFGQANYGYT; v_gene: TRBV5-1
CDR3aa: ASSSGQGRTYGYT; v_gene: TRBV13
CDR3aa: ASSLGVGELF; v_gene: TRBV7-9
CDR3aa: AISESGRVGYNEQF; v_gene: TRBV10-3
CDR3aa: SAIHSYEQY; v_gene: TRBV20-1
CDR3aa: AIRDRGSTEAF; v_gene: TRBV10-3
CDR3aa: ASSPGTLTNYGYT; v_gene: TRBV7-2
CDR3aa: ASSLGGGSDTQY; v_gene: TRBV11-3
CDR3aa: ATRESGTSGFGIRYEQY; v_gene: TRBV15
CDR3aa: ASSQPGGVHEQY; v_gene: TRBV4-1
CDR3aa: ASYTGGGSYEQY; v_gene: TRBV5-1
CDR3aa: ASRGSGSPLH; v_gene: TRBV28
CDR3aa: ASSQASSGGASGELF; v_gene: TRBV4-1
CDR3aa: ATSREVQSNEKLF; v_gene: TRBV15
CDR3aa: ASSPITTARVASSQY; v_gene: TRBV5-1
CDR3aa: ASSLVRWGPDEKLF; v_gene: TRBV11-3
CDR3aa: ASSNSRTGGNYGYT; v_gene: TRBV9
CDR3aa: ASSLSLAVYEQY; v_gene: TRBV5-1
CDR3aa: AISVTGGVGTGELF; v_gene: TRBV10-3